This TCR beta chain was identified during a study of T cells expressing NK-cell markers. Study background: Sorted CD3+CD56+NKG2C+, CD3+CD56+NKG2C- and CD3+CD56-NKG2C+ T cells provided the TCR beta repertoires. The eight sequenced donors comprised seven who were HCMV-seropositive and one who was seronegative. Whole-study findings and limits: NKG2C+ dominant clonotypes from over 5 donors made up roughly 1.0-7.0% of CD8+ T cells.

On this clonotype itself: Its antigen is unidentified.

Beta-chain TCR cDNA was generated via 5'RACE template switching with UMIs. After re-calling the 5' RACE reads, TCRdb lists one entry per CDR3 protein, DNA absent. This sample's clone table lists 300,000 to 450,000 distinct CDR3 sequences. Looked up from germline, CDR1 is DFQATT and CDR2 is SNEGSKA (reference sequence). This CDR3 spans 13 amino acids. The sample consisted of blood T cells: a sorted CD56 or NKG2C T cell subset, CD4+ or CD8+ T cells, or bulk PBMC T cells (not recorded which). The receptor was isolated from a man aged 18 to 69 in good health. V gene TRBV20-1 combines with J gene TRBJ2-3; TCRdb returns TRBD1, unconfirmable since there is no DNA. This CDR3 reads CSAERDRSDTQYF.